The next 29 T cell receptor beta chains were all read from a single sample in a study of cytomegalovirus exposure and HLA in healthy donors. Primers: 60 Vbeta forward and 13 Jbeta reverse. Here immunoSEQ multiplex PCR was the method, and the copy in TCRdb shows in-frame clones only, minus some. The sample includes 120,000 or so clones, about four fifths seen only once; the top ten take more than 7%. Sequenced sample: PBMCs. These receptors all stem from a woman aged 45-60 years in good health and CMV-seropositive.

The CDR3 region is CASRLQGAGETQYF. In nucleotides, the CDR3 is TGTGCCAGTAGACTACAGGGGGCGGGAGAGACCCAGTACTTC. The chain has TRBV19 and TRBJ2-5, with 9 bases aligning to TRBD1. The CDR3 contains 14 residues. V was clipped by 6 bases and J by 4 bases; unmatched bases: 6. Germline CDR1 is LNHDA and CDR2 is SQIVND (reference sequence).

This chain joins TRBV13 and TRBJ2-7, with D perhaps TRBD1 (6 bases). Trimming shortened V by 1 base and J by 0 bases, and 7 bases separated the two germline ends. The CDR3 runs to 14 residues. The V gene's germline CDR1 is PRHDT and CDR2 FYEKMQ (reference sequence). CDR3 nucleotides: TGTGCCAGCAGCTTAGCAGGGGACTCCTACGAGCAGTACTTC. This gives the protein CASSLAGDSYEQYF.

This clone was seen a single time. The DNA is omitted, as the CDR3 cannot be located on it reliably, and the CDR3 follows TCRdb's listing. CDR3 loop: CASSVGQGALPF. The rearrangement joins TRBV2 to TRBJ1-2; the D call TRBD1 from the table was never checked on the DNA. The germline gives CDR1 SNHLY, CDR2 FYNNEI. Including both end residues, the CDR3 is 12 amino acids long.

About this clone: The junction differs from germline at one of its ends, possibly a read error. The chain carries TRBV6-5 and TRBJ2-1; TRBD2 is a possible D gene (5 bases). Germline-derived CDR1 and CDR2 are MNHEY and SVGAGI. The CDR3 consists of 15 residues. The CDR3 region is CASSDSPRGYNEQFF. The CDR3 coding sequence is TGTGCCAGCAGTGACTCCCCACGGGGATACAATGAGCAGTTCTTC.

The chain links TRBV7-2 to TRBJ2-7; TRBD2 is a possible D gene (7 bases). The CDR3 spans 14 residues. The germline gives CDR1 SGHTA, CDR2 FQGNSA. Trimming removed 5 bases from V and 5 bases from J, with 16 bases in between. The CDR3 is CASSRPGGLDEQYF. In nucleotides, the CDR3 is TGTGCCAGCAGCCGACCGGGGGGCCTGGACGAGCAGTACTTC.

The J gene is TRBJ2-2, the V gene TRBV7-2, with 9 bases lining up with TRBD2. The ends lost 7 bases at V and 1 base at J; junction bases unmatched: 4. The CDR3 consists of 15 residues. Germline V gives CDR1 SGHTA, CDR2 FQGNSA. Written as DNA, the CDR3 is TGTGCCAGCACCCCAGCGGGAGGGAACACCGGGGAGCTGTTTTTT. Its translation: CASTPAGGNTGELFF.

The V gene is TRBV5-1, the J gene TRBJ1-2; weak D call: TRBD1 (6 bases). V gave up 4 bases and J gave up 3 bases, with 13 bases separating them. The CDR3 has 14 amino acids. Germline loops: CDR1 SGHRS, CDR2 YFSETQ. CDR3 DNA: TGCGCCAGCAGCCCCGGGGCAGGGGACTATGGCTACACCTTC. Residues: CASSPGAGDYGYTF.

The count of this clone is one. The chain employs TRBV6-5 and TRBJ2-3, with TRBD1 as a possible D gene (5 bases). V lost 3 bases and J lost 0, with 7 bases in between. Germline assignment: CDR1 MNHEY and CDR2 SVGAGI. There are 14 residues in the CDR3. CDR3 loop: CASSYRGSTDTQYF. The CDR3 DNA is TGTGCCAGCAGTTATAGGGGAAGCACAGATACGCAGTATTTT.

In this sample, this clone turned up once. This chain links TRBV15 with TRBJ2-1; D is possibly TRBD2 (6 bases). Germline lookup yields CDR1 LNHNV and CDR2 YYDKDF (reference sequence). The CDR3 is made up of 14 amino acids. The V end was cut by 5 bases, the J end by 5 bases, with 13 bases between. CDR3 in amino acids: CATSGFGSHNEQFF. The DNA for the CDR3 is TGTGCCACCAGCGGCTTCGGGAGCCACAATGAGCAGTTCTTC.

This clone was observed a few times. This chain joins TRBV6-5 and TRBJ2-1; a possible D gene is TRBD2 (5 bases). Germline CDR1 is MNHEY and CDR2 is SVGAGI. The CDR3 length is 12 residues. Trimming stripped 4 bases from V and 8 bases from J, with 9 bases between. The CDR3 DNA reads TGTGCCAGCAGTTCCGGGCGGGATGAGCAGTTCTTC. Amino acids: CASSSGRDEQFF.

V gene TRBV30 combines with J gene TRBJ1-5; a possible D gene is TRBD1 (5 bases). The CDR3 is 15 residues long. Germline V gene data show CDR1 as GTSNPN and CDR2 as SVGIG (reference sequence). V lost 3 bases, J lost 4 bases, and 16 bases lay in between. The chain's CDR3 is CAWRPRGAENQPQHF. CDR3 bases: TGTGCCTGGAGGCCCCGTGGGGCTGAGAATCAGCCCCAGCATTTT.

The rearrangement links TRBV7-2 to TRBJ2-7; perhaps TRBD2 as D (5 bases). The CDR3 extends over 15 amino acids. Germline V CDR1 and CDR2: SGHTA, FQGNSA. The V gene lost 5 bases and the J gene lost 3 bases, with 17 bases spanning the gap. CDR3 in DNA: TGTGCCAGCAGCCAAGGACTCCTCCCCCTCTACGAGCAGTACTTC. It specifies CASSQGLLPLYEQYF.

This clone was picked up one time. This rearrangement joins TRBV4-1 to TRBJ2-1; TRBD2 matches 9 bases. The CDR3 is 15 residues long. Germline values: CDR1 MGHRA, CDR2 YSYEKL. Losses at the gene ends were 5 bases for V and 6 bases for J; bases not matched to a gene: 8. As DNA, the CDR3 is TGCGCCAGCAGCTTGATGCTAGCGGGAACCAATGAGCAGTTCTTC. This encodes CASSLMLAGTNEQFF.

This chain links TRBV15 with TRBJ2-3; no definite D call. The germline CDR1 and CDR2 sequences are LNHNV and YYDKDF (reference sequence). V was pared by 5 bases and J by 3 bases, with 15 bases between. The CDR3 contains 15 residues. The CDR3 loop reads CATSELSRLTDTQYF. CDR3 nucleotides: TGTGCCACCAGCGAACTCTCCCGGTTAACAGATACGCAGTATTTT.

This chain connects TRBV5-6 to TRBJ2-7; possibly TRBD1 for D (6 bases). Germline values: CDR1 SGHDT, CDR2 YYEEEE. V gave up 0 bases and J gave up 1 base, with 14 bases separating them. This CDR3 has 16 amino acids. In DNA, the CDR3 is TGTGCCAGCAGCTTGGCCACGGGGACATTTTCCTACGAGCAGTACTTC. It yields the protein CASSLATGTFSYEQYF. Using reference TRBV5-6 and TRBJ2-7 for the parts outside the CDR3, the full variable domain is DAGVTQSPTHLIKTRGQQVTLRCSPKSGHDTVSWYQQALGQGPQFIFQYYEEEERQRGNFPDRFSGHQFPNYSSELNVNALLLGDSALYLCASSLATGTFSYEQYFGPGTRLTVT.

This chain uses TRBV7-9 with TRBJ2-5, with D possibly TRBD1 on 5 matching bases. The DNA end is a closer match to TRBJ2-7, so the J assignment may be wrong. Germline V gives CDR1 SEHNR, CDR2 FQNEAQ (reference sequence). The CDR3 totals 13 residues. CDR3 bases: TGTGCCAGCAGAGGAGACAGCTCCTACGAGCAGTACTTC. Encoded protein: CASRGDSSYEQYF.

J is TRBJ2-3 and V is TRBV19; 8 nucleotides match TRBD1. The CDR3 has 17 residues. The V gene's germline CDR1 is LNHDA and CDR2 SQIVND (reference sequence). After removal of 5 bases from V and 8 bases from J, the junction contained 18 bases not matched to a gene. The CDR3 coding sequence is TGTGCCAGTAGTCCCCGTTGGACAGGGCCCTTTCTCGTTACGCAGTATTTT. This sequence encodes CASSPRWTGPFLVTQYF.

This clone was observed once. The chain is built from TRBV7-9 and TRBJ1-2; D might be TRBD1 (5 bases). Germline V gene data show CDR1 as SEHNR and CDR2 as FQNEAQ (reference sequence). Trimming cost V 5 bases and J 2 bases, with 12 bases left between them. The CDR3 is 14 residues long. CDR3 protein: CASSIDSTNYGYTF. The CDR3 region has the DNA TGTGCCAGCAGCATAGACAGTACGAACTATGGCTACACCTTC.

In its sample, this clone was seen a few times. The chain joins TRBV18 to TRBJ2-1; TRBD1 matches at 9 bases. The V segment lost 4 bases and the J segment 3 bases; nucleotides outside the gene matches: 1. The germline V gene has CDR1 KGHSH and CDR2 LQKENI. The CDR3 runs to 14 residues. The CDR3 loop is CASSRQGVYNEQFF. The CDR3 DNA reads TGTGCCAGCTCACGACAGGGGGTCTACAATGAGCAGTTCTTC. Drawing the rest from reference TRBV18 and TRBJ2-1, the complete variable domain is NAGVMQNPRHLVRRRGQEARLRCSPMKGHSHVYWYRQLPEEGLKFMVYLQKENIIDESGMPKERFSAEFPKEGPSILRIQQVVRGDSAAYFCASSRQGVYNEQFFGPGTRLTVL.

This clone occurred a few times. The genes are TRBV19 and TRBJ1-6; 7 bases line up with TRBD1. The CDR3 is 16 amino acids. After removal of 5 bases from V and 0 bases from J, the junction contained 4 bases not matched to a gene. From germline, CDR1 is LNHDA and CDR2 SQIVND (reference sequence). The DNA for the CDR3 is TGTGCCAGTAGTCTGACAGGGAGCTCCTATAATTCACCCCTCCACTTT. It is translated as CASSLTGSSYNSPLHF.

The chain links TRBV27 to TRBJ2-1, with D possibly being TRBD2 (5 bases). CDR3 size: 12 residues. V gave up 2 bases and J gave up 7 bases, with 6 bases separating them. CDR1 is MNHEY and CDR2 is SMNVEV in the germline V gene (reference sequence). This chain's CDR3 is CASSLPGNEQFF. The CDR3 DNA reads as TGTGCCAGCAGTTTACCGGGAAATGAGCAGTTCTTC.

The V call is TRBV4-1, the J call TRBJ2-2; 9 positions match TRBD2. From germline, CDR1 is MGHRA and CDR2 YSYEKL. There are 20 residues in the CDR3. Trimming removed 9 bases from V and 2 bases from J; junction bases left unmatched: 22. The CDR3 here is CARGPMVRSGRTVNTGELFF. As DNA, the CDR3 is TGCGCCAGGGGGCCTATGGTGCGGAGCGGGAGGACGGTAAACACCGGGGAGCTGTTTTTT.

V gene TRBV9 combines with J gene TRBJ2-7; no definite D call. CDR1 is SGDLS, CDR2 YYNGEE, per germline. V shed 6 bases and J shed 3 bases, with 16 bases lying between them. CDR3 size: 14 residues. This CDR3 is CASNILRNYYEQYF. In DNA form, the CDR3 reads TGTGCCAGCAACATACTTCGGAACTACTACGAGCAGTACTTC.

The V and J genes are TRBV4-2 and TRBJ2-7; D possibly corresponds to TRBD2 (6 bases). In germline, CDR1 is LGHNA, CDR2 YNFKEQ. There are 12 residues in the CDR3. V gave up 4 bases and J gave up 9 bases, with 13 bases separating them. Written as DNA, the CDR3 is TGTGCCAGCAGCCCCGGGACTGGACGGCAGTACTTC. The encoded protein is CASSPGTGRQYF.

This clone occurred once. This chain uses TRBV5-5 with TRBJ1-6, with TRBD1 as a possible D gene (6 bases). The germline V gene encodes CDR1 SGHKS and CDR2 YYEKEE (reference sequence). V was pared by 1 base and J by 2 bases, with 10 bases between. This CDR3 spans 16 amino acids. In nucleotides, the CDR3 is TGTGCCAGCAGCTTGTCCCAGGGGACCTATAATTCACCCCTCCACTTT. Protein: CASSLSQGTYNSPLHF.

This chain uses TRBV2 with TRBJ1-5; perhaps TRBD1 as D (5 bases). There are 14 residues in the CDR3. CDR1 and CDR2 from the germline V gene are SNHLY and FYNNEI. V was cut by 4 bases and J by 4 bases, with 11 bases left in between. CDR3 sequence reads: CASSASRVNQPQHF. CDR3 coding DNA: TGTGCCAGCAGTGCGTCCAGGGTGAATCAGCCCCAGCATTTT.

The chain recombines TRBV4-1 with TRBJ1-2; D unresolved. The CDR3 covers 18 residues. From germline, CDR1 is MGHRA and CDR2 YSYEKL. V lost 0 bases and J 7 bases, leaving 24 bases between the germline ends. CDR3 nucleotides: TGCGCCAGCAGCCAAGAGCCCCTTACGTGGGGAGAAACCGGTGGCTACACCTTC. This sequence encodes CASSQEPLTWGETGGYTF.

The sample holds a few counts of this clone. This rearrangement joins TRBV7-2 to TRBJ2-1, with D possibly TRBD1 on 5 matching bases. Germline CDR1 and CDR2: SGHTA and FQGNSA. The CDR3 has 13 residues. Trimming stripped 5 bases from V and 4 bases from J, with 9 bases between. CDR3 loop: CASSGARYNEQFF. CDR3 nucleotide sequence: TGTGCCAGCAGCGGGGCGCGGTACAATGAGCAGTTCTTC.

In its sample, this clone was seen a few times. The chain carries TRBV13 and TRBJ2-1; 10 nucleotides align to TRBD1. The CDR3 has 15 amino acids. Trimming cost V 5 bases and J 7 bases; bases outside gene matches: 8. Per the germline V gene, CDR1 is PRHDT and CDR2 is FYEKMQ (reference sequence). The CDR3 sequence is CASSGRDRGWNEQFF. The CDR3 DNA is TGTGCCAGCAGCGGAAGGGACAGGGGTTGGAATGAGCAGTTCTTC.